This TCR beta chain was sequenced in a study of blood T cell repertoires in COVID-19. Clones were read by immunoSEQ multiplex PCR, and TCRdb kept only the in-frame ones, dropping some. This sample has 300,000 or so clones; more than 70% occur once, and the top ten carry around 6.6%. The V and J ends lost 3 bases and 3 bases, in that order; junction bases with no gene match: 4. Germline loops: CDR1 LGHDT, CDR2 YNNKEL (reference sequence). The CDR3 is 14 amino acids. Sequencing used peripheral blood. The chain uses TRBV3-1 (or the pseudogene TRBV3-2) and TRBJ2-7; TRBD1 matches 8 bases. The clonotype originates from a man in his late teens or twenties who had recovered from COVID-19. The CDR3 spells CASSHLDRDYEQYF. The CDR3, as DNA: TGTGCCAGCAGCCATCTGGACAGGGACTACGAGCAGTACTTC.